This is a list of T cell receptor beta chains from one sample in a study of cytomegalovirus exposure and HLA in healthy donors. Assay: immunoSEQ multiplex PCR; the TCRdb copy retains only in-frame clones and omits some. The sample shows about 190,000 clones, roughly 80% of them seen only once. Sample: PBMCs. The source of these receptors is a man aged 50 or older in good health and CMV-seronegative. Both conserved end residues are part of each CDR3. Fields, in order: D gene, J gene, clone size, V gene, CDR3 protein, CDR3 DNA. D genes are given only for firm matches. Clone size is stated in some rows and not others, as once, few, many or a class when expanded.

>NA|TRBJ2-6|few|TRBV27
CASSFSPTPSGANVLTF
TGTGCCAGCAGTTTTAGTCCGACACCGTCTGGGGCCAACGTCCTGACTTTC
>NA|TRBJ2-5|NA|TRBV18
CASSPTWAAETQYF
TGTGCCAGCTCACCAACCTGGGCCGCGGAGACCCAGTACTTC
>NA|TRBJ1-5|NA|TRBV5-6
CASSRLRDTSLNQPQHF
TGTGCCAGCAGCCGGCTCCGGGACACCAGCCTTAATCAGCCCCAGCATTTT
>NA|TRBJ1-5|NA|TRBV18
CASSPFDSSNQPQHF
TGTGCCAGCTCACCGTTCGACAGTAGCAATCAGCCCCAGCATTTT
>NA|TRBJ2-2|NA|TRBV18
CASSPYSSDSRPGELFF
TGTGCCAGCTCACCATATTCTAGCGACTCGCGGCCCGGGGAGCTGTTTTTT
>NA|TRBJ2-5|NA|TRBV28
CASSLPRAGEETQYF
TGTGCCAGCAGTTTACCCAGGGCAGGGGAGGAGACCCAGTACTTC
>NA|TRBJ2-3|NA|TRBV19
CASSESKKDLTDTQYF
TGTGCCAGTAGTGAATCTAAGAAAGATCTCACAGATACGCAGTATTTT
>TRBD1|TRBJ1-2|NA|TRBV5-1
CASSIAGTGIGYTF
TGCGCCAGCAGCATCGCCGGGACAGGGATCGGCTACACCTTC
>NA|TRBJ2-1|once|TRBV25-1
CASSARERRDEQFF
TGTGCCAGCAGTGCGCGGGAAAGGCGGGATGAGCAGTTCTTC
>NA|TRBJ1-4|NA|TRBV11-1
CASSSSGQLYEKLFF
TGTGCCAGCAGCTCCTCCGGACAGCTTTATGAAAAACTGTTTTTT
>TRBD1|TRBJ2-2|NA|TRBV5-6
CASSVVQGAANTGELFF
TGTGCCAGCAGCGTAGTACAGGGGGCCGCGAACACCGGGGAGCTGTTTTTT
>TRBD1|TRBJ2-1|NA|TRBV18
CASSPGDRGQVGNEQFF
TGTGCCAGCTCACCTGGGGACAGGGGTCAAGTAGGGAATGAGCAGTTCTTC
>TRBD1|TRBJ1-2|once|TRBV7-8
CASSVIRDRVGYTF
TGTGCCAGCAGCGTAATCCGGGACAGGGTGGGCTACACCTTC
>TRBD1|TRBJ1-2|NA|TRBV28
CASSLGDRVNGYTF
TGTGCCAGCAGTTTAGGGGACAGGGTGAATGGCTACACCTTC
>NA|TRBJ1-2|few|TRBV19
CASSIPQAATGYTF
TGTGCCAGTAGTATACCCCAGGCAGCAACGGGCTACACCTTC
>NA|TRBJ2-3|NA|TRBV20-1
CSALQGDTQYF
TGCAGTGCACTACAGGGCGATACGCAGTATTTT
>TRBD1|TRBJ1-4|NA|TRBV28
CASKLQGAYEKLFF
TGTGCCAGCAAATTACAGGGGGCTTATGAAAAACTGTTTTTT
>NA|TRBJ2-7|NA|TRBV11-1
CASSSSGEQYF
TGTGCCAGCAGCTCTAGTGGCGAGCAGTACTTC
>TRBD1|TRBJ2-5|few|TRBV6-6
CASSRQGSQETQYF
TGTGCCAGCAGTCGACAGGGATCGCAAGAGACCCAGTACTTC
>NA|TRBJ1-5|few|TRBV10-2
CASRDRDTLGQPQHF
TGCGCCAGCAGGGACCGGGACACCCTCGGTCAGCCCCAGCATTTT
>NA|TRBJ1-1|NA|TRBV6-6
CASSIRGYEEAFF
TGTGCCAGCAGCATCAGGGGATATGAGGAAGCTTTCTTT
>NA|TRBJ1-1|few|TRBV6-5
CASRHQRGTEAFF
TGTGCCAGCAGACACCAACGGGGCACTGAAGCTTTCTTT
>TRBD2|TRBJ2-1|NA|TRBV7-9
CSSSLLAEYNEQFF
TGTTCCAGCAGCTTACTAGCGGAATACAATGAGCAGTTCTTC
>TRBD1|TRBJ2-7|NA|TRBV6-5
CASSYSGTGGYEQYF
TGTGCCAGCAGTTACTCGGGGACAGGGGGATACGAGCAGTACTTC
>NA|TRBJ2-3|NA|TRBV4-2
CASSHQGQGTDTQYF
TGTGCCAGCAGCCACCAAGGCCAGGGAACAGATACGCAGTATTTT
>NA|TRBJ2-6|NA|TRBV18
CASSPRQQGPGANVLTF
TGTGCCAGCTCACCTCGCCAACAGGGCCCCGGGGCCAACGTCCTGACTTTC
>NA|TRBJ1-2|NA|TRBV9
CASSTRGRGANYGYTF
TGTGCCAGCAGCACCCGGGGGAGGGGTGCTAACTATGGCTACACCTTC
>NA|TRBJ2-2|NA|TRBV5-4
CASSGGVRRPGELFF
TGTGCCAGCAGCGGTGGGGTTAGGAGGCCCGGGGAGCTGTTTTTT
>NA|TRBJ1-2|few|TRBV29-1
CSAGYRVDGYTF
TGCAGCGCTGGGTACAGGGTAGATGGCTACACCTTC
>NA|TRBJ1-2|once|TRBV6-5
CASSRTGYDYGYTF
TGTGCCAGCAGCCGAACAGGGTACGACTATGGCTACACCTTC
>TRBD1|TRBJ1-4|NA|TRBV6-5
CASSYGTGKGEKLFF
TGTGCCAGCAGTTACGGGACAGGGAAGGGGGAAAAACTGTTTTTT
>NA|TRBJ2-6|NA|TRBV6-4
CASSDSTPVRRSLSGANVLTF
TGTGCCAGCAGTGACTCGACTCCGGTCCGCAGATCCCTCTCTGGGGCCAACGTCCTGACTTTC
>NA|TRBJ1-1|NA|TRBV7-9
CSSSSQGVVGTEAFF
TGTTCCAGCAGCTCGCAGGGTGTGGTGGGCACTGAAGCTTTCTTT
>NA|TRBJ2-7|once|TRBV4-2
CASSLWGGEQYF
TGTGCCAGCAGCCTTTGGGGCGGCGAGCAGTACTTC
>TRBD2|TRBJ2-1|NA|TRBV5-4
CASSLAGGPRVF
TGTGCCAGCAGCCTAGCGGGGGGGCCACGGGTCTTC
>TRBD1|TRBJ1-2|few|TRBV14
CASSQDSTGFIYGYTF
TGTGCCAGCAGCCAAGACTCGACAGGGTTTATCTATGGCTACACCTTC
>TRBD1|TRBJ1-1|NA|TRBV5-1
CASSATGGAGSEAFF
TGCGCCAGCAGCGCCACAGGGGGCGCCGGGTCTGAAGCTTTCTTT
>NA|TRBJ1-1|NA|TRBV28
CASSQMGRGGTEAFF
TGTGCCAGCAGCCAGATGGGGAGGGGGGGCACTGAAGCTTTCTTT
>NA|TRBJ1-4|few|TRBV30
CAWSVGQFATNEKLFF
TGTGCCTGGAGTGTAGGACAGTTTGCAACTAATGAAAAACTGTTTTTT
>TRBD1|TRBJ2-1|NA|TRBV5-8
CASSSQNWGTGLREQFF
TGTGCCAGCAGCTCACAAAACTGGGGGACAGGGCTAAGAGAGCAGTTCTTC
>NA|TRBJ2-7|NA|TRBV6-5
CASSRWGGATYEQYF
TGTGCCAGCAGCAGGTGGGGGGGGGCGACCTACGAGCAGTACTTC
>NA|TRBJ2-3|NA|TRBV4-2
CASSQVAIATDTQYF
TGTGCCAGCAGCCAAGTCGCGATTGCCACAGATACGCAGTATTTT
>NA|TRBJ2-5|once|TRBV6-5
CASSYSRQETQYF
TGTGCCAGCAGTTACTCGCGACAGGAGACCCAGTACTTC
>NA|TRBJ1-6|NA|TRBV16
CASSQGLGQLSSSYNSPLHF
TGTGCCAGCAGCCAAGGCCTGGGGCAGCTCTCAAGCTCCTATAATTCACCCCTCCACTTT
>NA|TRBJ1-2|NA|TRBV7-8
CASSLAGGGGNGYTF
TGTGCCAGCAGCTTAGCCGGCGGCGGAGGGAATGGCTACACCTTC
>NA|TRBJ1-4|few|TRBV6-5
CASSSDTGGKLFF
TGTGCCAGCAGCTCGGACACTGGGGGGAAACTGTTTTTT
>NA|TRBJ2-1|NA|TRBV7-3
CASSPLGENYNEQFF
TGTGCCAGCAGCCCCTTGGGAGAGAACTACAATGAGCAGTTCTTC
>TRBD1|TRBJ1-2|few|TRBV19
CASSITGTGYGYTF
TGTGCCAGTAGTATAACCGGGACAGGCTATGGCTACACCTTC
>NA|TRBJ1-2|NA|TRBV7-6
CASSLGPDGQLGYTF
TGTGCCAGCAGCTTAGGGCCCGACGGACAGCTTGGCTACACCTTC
>NA|TRBJ1-1|NA|TRBV19
CASIRGVAEAFF
TGTGCCAGTATACGGGGGGTTGCTGAAGCTTTCTTT
>TRBD2|TRBJ2-3|NA|TRBV29-1
CSVVKRGAQDTQYF
TGCAGCGTTGTTAAGCGGGGGGCCCAAGATACGCAGTATTTT
>NA|TRBJ2-4|NA|TRBV28
CASSLYFGAQAKNIQYF
TGTGCCAGCAGTTTATATTTTGGGGCTCAAGCCAAAAACATTCAGTACTTC
>TRBD2|TRBJ2-5|NA|TRBV11-2
CASSLGLASQETQYF
TGTGCCAGCAGCTTGGGACTAGCTTCACAAGAGACCCAGTACTTC